A selection of T cell receptor beta chains follows, all from one sample in a study of spatial heterogeneity in lung cancer. TCRdb redid the calling of the 5' RACE reads with MiXCR, one entry per CDR3 protein. The sample holds approximately 25,000 distinct CDR3 sequences, approximately 10% seen once. This specimen consisted of lung tumor tissue, obtained at surgery. These receptors all come from a male donor with early-stage non-small cell lung cancer. Each CDR3 is given with its conserved first and last residue. Fields, in order: J gene, V gene, D gene, clone size, CDR3 DNA, CDR3 protein. The D gene is left open where the match is weak. The size entry is marked missing in some rows and otherwise reads once, few, many or a size class.

j_gene: TRBJ1-6; v_gene: TRBV7-2; d_gene: .; abundance: many; CDR3nt: TGTGCCAGCAGCTTAGTGATGGGTATTAAGGATTCACCCCTCCACTTT; CDR3aa: CASSLVMGIKDSPLHF
j_gene: TRBJ1-1; v_gene: TRBV19; d_gene: TRBD1; abundance: many; CDR3nt: TGTGCCAGTAGTTACAGGGGCGGTGACACTGAAGCTTTCTTT; CDR3aa: CASSYRGGDTEAFF
j_gene: TRBJ1-2; v_gene: TRBV7-2; d_gene: .; abundance: many; CDR3nt: TGTGCCAGCAGCGCCTGGACAGACCGGGGCTACACCTTC; CDR3aa: CASSAWTDRGYTF
j_gene: TRBJ1-4; v_gene: TRBV29-1; d_gene: TRBD1; abundance: many; CDR3nt: TGCAGCGTGGGACAGGCTTCAACTAATGAAAAACTGTTTTTT; CDR3aa: CSVGQASTNEKLFF
j_gene: TRBJ2-2; v_gene: TRBV5-8; d_gene: .; abundance: few; CDR3nt: TGTGCCAGCAGCTTGGGCACTTCGAACACCGGGGAGCTGTTTTTT; CDR3aa: CASSLGTSNTGELFF
j_gene: TRBJ2-1; v_gene: TRBV5-5; d_gene: .; abundance: .; CDR3nt: TGTGCCAGCAGCTTGGAACCGGGTCAGGGGCAGTTCTTC; CDR3aa: CASSLEPGQGQFF
j_gene: TRBJ2-5; v_gene: TRBV5-1; d_gene: TRBD2; abundance: many; CDR3nt: TGCGCCAGCAGCTTGGGTCTAGCGGGAGAAGAGACCCAGTACTTC; CDR3aa: CASSLGLAGEETQYF
j_gene: TRBJ2-5; v_gene: TRBV20-1; d_gene: .; abundance: few; CDR3nt: TGCGGGGGGTTGAAGCAAGAGACCCAGTACTTC; CDR3aa: CGGLKQETQYF
j_gene: TRBJ1-5; v_gene: TRBV27; d_gene: .; abundance: many; CDR3nt: TGTGCCAGCAGTTTAGGCGGGAGTTTGGGCAATCAGCCCCAGCATTTT; CDR3aa: CASSLGGSLGNQPQHF
j_gene: TRBJ1-2; v_gene: TRBV4-1; d_gene: .; abundance: .; CDR3nt: TGCGCCAGCAGCCAAGATGTAGGGGTCTATGGCTACACCTTC; CDR3aa: CASSQDVGVYGYTF
j_gene: TRBJ2-3; v_gene: TRBV19; d_gene: .; abundance: few; CDR3nt: TGTGCCATTGGGTACGCCGAGGGTACGCAGTATTTT; CDR3aa: CAIGYAEGTQYF
j_gene: TRBJ1-1; v_gene: TRBV29-1; d_gene: TRBD1; abundance: many; CDR3nt: TGCAGCGTTGCGGGACAGGGGAACACTGAAGCTTTCTTT; CDR3aa: CSVAGQGNTEAFF
j_gene: TRBJ1-1; v_gene: TRBV5-4; d_gene: .; abundance: many; CDR3nt: TGTGCCAGCAGCCCAGGGGCCGACACTGAAGCTTTCTTT; CDR3aa: CASSPGADTEAFF
j_gene: TRBJ2-1; v_gene: TRBV18; d_gene: TRBD1; abundance: once; CDR3nt: TGTGCCAGCTCACCGACAGGGAATGAGCAGTTCTTC; CDR3aa: CASSPTGNEQFF
j_gene: TRBJ2-1; v_gene: TRBV29-1; d_gene: TRBD1; abundance: many; CDR3nt: TGCAGCGTTTCGGGACAGTACAATGAGCAGTTCTTC; CDR3aa: CSVSGQYNEQFF
j_gene: TRBJ2-4; v_gene: TRBV7-9; d_gene: TRBD1; abundance: many; CDR3nt: TGTGCCAGCAGCTTAGCGACAGGGAAGGAGTACTTC; CDR3aa: CASSLATGKEYF
j_gene: TRBJ2-5; v_gene: TRBV20-1; d_gene: TRBD2; abundance: medium-sized; CDR3nt: TGCAGTGTCAAGCCGGGACGAGCGGGGGAGACCCAGTACTTC; CDR3aa: CSVKPGRAGETQYF
j_gene: TRBJ1-2; v_gene: TRBV3-1; d_gene: TRBD1; abundance: few; CDR3nt: TGTGCCAGCAGCCCGCGGGGACAGGGGAACTATGGCTACACCTTC; CDR3aa: CASSPRGQGNYGYTF
j_gene: TRBJ1-1; v_gene: TRBV12-3/TRBV12-4; d_gene: .; abundance: .; CDR3nt: TGTGCCAGCAGTCTCCGCAGGGTCCCTGGGAACACTGAAGCTTTCTTT; CDR3aa: CASSLRRVPGNTEAFF
j_gene: TRBJ2-7; v_gene: TRBV10-3; d_gene: .; abundance: few; CDR3nt: TGTGCCACCCTATCAGGGATCAACGAGCAGTACTTC; CDR3aa: CATLSGINEQYF
j_gene: TRBJ2-3; v_gene: TRBV6-5; d_gene: .; abundance: .; CDR3nt: TGTGCCAGCAGTTCCCGGGACACCTCCTTTTTT; CDR3aa: CASSSRDTSFF
j_gene: TRBJ1-1; v_gene: TRBV7-9; d_gene: .; abundance: .; CDR3nt: TGTGCCAGCAGCTGGGAGAATCAGGATAACACTGAAGCTTTCTTT; CDR3aa: CASSWENQDNTEAFF
j_gene: TRBJ2-1; v_gene: TRBV5-1; d_gene: TRBD2; abundance: many; CDR3nt: TGCGCCAGCAGCCCCGCCCTAGCGGGGGACTACAATGAGCAGTTCTTC; CDR3aa: CASSPALAGDYNEQFF
j_gene: TRBJ1-2; v_gene: TRBV6-5; d_gene: TRBD1; abundance: many; CDR3nt: TGTGCCAGCAGTTCCCCGGGACAGGGGAACTATGGCTACACCTTC; CDR3aa: CASSSPGQGNYGYTF
j_gene: TRBJ2-3; v_gene: TRBV7-2; d_gene: TRBD2; abundance: many; CDR3nt: TGTGCCAGCAGCTTAGGCCGTACTAGCGGGGGGGGAGATACGCAGTATTTT; CDR3aa: CASSLGRTSGGGDTQYF
j_gene: TRBJ2-2; v_gene: TRBV7-9; d_gene: .; abundance: .; CDR3nt: TGTGCCAGCAGCTTTGAGGGGGGCCTGAACACCGGGGAGCTGTTTTTT; CDR3aa: CASSFEGGLNTGELFF